The entry that follows covers one T cell receptor beta chain sequence. As yet, its antigen is unknown. Researchers made TCR beta libraries by using iRepertoire HTBI primers and running Arm-PCR on CDR3 regions. One entry per CDR3 protein results from TCRdb running MiXCR on the multiplex PCR reads. This table holds about 530,000 distinct CDR3 sequences, roughly 15% found once. This specimen belongs to a study of regulatory T cells in long-lasting Graves disease. Study overall: For under 3 months, newly diagnosed Graves' patients had been taking antithyroid drugs.

Time point described: newly diagnosed GD, antithyroid drugs for less than 3 months. Generation of the TCR library employed RNA extracted from PBMCs. The study's findings and limits: TRBV28 was favored in persistent disease, as were TRBJ1-2 and TRBJ2-5. Peripheral blood, not thyroid tissue, was the sole material studied.

The CDR3 sequence is 16 residues long. V trimming: 5 bases; J trimming: 4 bases; junction bases outside the gene matches: 10. The germline CDR1 and CDR2 sequences are DFQATT and SNEGSKA (reference sequence). These same records also appear under a second study, on T cells in Graves' hyperthyroidism and ophthalmopathy.

The gene calls are TRBV20-1 and TRBJ2-3, with TRBD2 matching over 12 bases. This clonotype was sampled from a woman aged 40-60 years with Graves disease. The starting material was peripheral blood mononuclear cells (PBMCs), obtained at new diagnosis, from a patient treated with antithyroid drugs. The CDR3 DNA is TGCAGTGCTTCCCGTAGGCTAGCGGGGGGGCCAGATACGCAGTATTTT. Amino acid sequence: CSASRRLAGGPDTQYF.